Given below is one T cell receptor beta chain in context. The antigen is not known. The data were taken from a study of cytomegalovirus exposure and HLA in healthy donors. Across the study: About four fifths of 398 genotyped donors fell in the Caucasian-associated ancestry cluster.

Looked up from germline, CDR1 is SGHDN and CDR2 is FVKESK. CDR3 length equals 15 residues. V gave up 4 bases and J gave up 7 bases, with 19 bases separating them. PCR employed 60 Vbeta and 13 Jbeta primers. Sequencing used immunoSEQ multiplex PCR; TCRdb keeps in-frame clones, though not all of them. This sample has about 76,000 clones, with roughly 76% found just once. Study results and limitations: Later, an analysis found that common viral pathogens appeared to be linked with several of the most significant clusters. A few V segments could not be told apart, such as TRBV6-2 and TRBV6-3, and were left out.

This receptor was obtained from a male donor in good health and CMV-seropositive. The chain couples TRBV14 to TRBJ1-2, with D possibly being TRBD1 (6 bases). Input material: PBMCs. CDR3 DNA sequence: TGTGCCAGCAGCCCCCGACAGGCCTCGGGTGGTGGCTACACCTTC. This translates into CASSPRQASGGGYTF.